This T cell receptor (beta chain) is drawn from a study of blood T cells in healthy people across ages. About the study: Template switching caught about one barcoded beta molecule for each two T cells. Study conclusions and caveats: Estimates of diversity drawn from one million T cells were considered underestimates.

The CDR3 contains 15 residues. Germline CDR1 is DFQATT and CDR2 is SNEGSKA (reference sequence). Trimming cost V 1 base and J 0 bases, with 12 bases left between them. A second PCR of 7 to 11 cycles used a sample-barcoded 5' primer and a J-beta primer mix. All cDNA molecules were each tagged by a template-switch adaptor with 12 random nucleotides. TCRdb redid the calling of the 5' RACE reads with MiXCR, one entry per CDR3 protein. Of 1.4 million or so distinct CDR3 sequences in the sample, less than 45% were seen once. Points on this clonotype: Its target is not known.

Sequencing used blood. The receptor was isolated from a woman aged 18-29 years in good health. J is TRBJ2-5 and V is TRBV20-1; D not certain. The CDR3 nucleotides are TGCAGTGCTAGAGTTTACGAATGGTACCAAGAGACCCAGTACTTC. As protein: CSARVYEWYQETQYF.